The 9 T cell receptor beta chains below were found in one sample sequenced in a study of identical twins. TCRdb reprocessed the 5' RACE reads via MiXCR and lists one record per CDR3 protein. This table has under 350,000 distinct CDR3 sequences, nearly 9.5% appearing once. These data are also associated with another study on yellow fever vaccine responses in identical twins.

Sequencing was carried out using CD8+ T cells sorted from blood. These receptors came from a young woman in good health.

The chain joins TRBV20-1 to TRBJ2-7; tentatively, D is TRBD1 (5 bases). Germline V gene data show CDR1 as DFQATT and CDR2 as SNEGSKA (reference sequence). V lost 4 bases, J lost 3 bases, and 16 bases lay in between. The CDR3 runs to 14 residues. The CDR3: CSATDRETSYEQYF. Written as DNA, the CDR3 is TGCAGTGCTACCGACAGAGAAACCAGCTACGAGCAGTACTTC.

The table lists this clonotype with many counts. V usage is TRBV29-1 and J usage is TRBJ1-6; 9 bases fit TRBD1. The CDR3 runs to 15 residues. J was trimmed by 8 bases and V by 4 bases; bases with no gene match: 9. Germline V gene sequence: CDR1 SQVTM, CDR2 ANQGSEA. The CDR3 sequence: CSVVPRDRVHSPLHF. CDR3 coding DNA: TGCAGCGTTGTACCCCGGGACAGGGTTCATTCACCCCTCCACTTT.

Comment on this clonotype: A much larger clone differs by one base, so this may be a read error. The chain has TRBV20-1 and TRBJ1-5; a weak D match, TRBD1 (5 bases). Germline V CDR1 and CDR2: DFQATT, SNEGSKA (reference sequence). The CDR3 contains 15 residues. Trimming removed 0 bases from V and 7 bases from J, with 16 bases in between. Written as DNA, the CDR3 is TGCAGTGCTAGAGATCGGGCAGGGCAAAGCCAGCCCCAGCATTTT. It is translated as CSARDRAGQSQPQHF.

This clonotype was counted a few times. This chain connects TRBV24-1 to TRBJ2-7; D remains unclear. The CDR3 has 11 residues. V lost 3 bases and J lost 2, with 1 base in between. The germline V gene has CDR1 KGHDR and CDR2 SFDVKD. The CDR3, as DNA: TGTGCCACCAGTGATACCTACGAGCAGTACTTC. Its protein is CATSDTYEQYF.

This clonotype appeared many times. The gene calls are TRBV25-1 and TRBJ2-3; tentatively, D is TRBD2 (6 bases). V lost 8 bases and J lost 0, with 15 bases in between. CDR1 MGHDK and CDR2 SYGVNS come from the germline V gene. The CDR3 contains 15 residues. The CDR3 reads CASSWDGTSTDTQYF. The CDR3 DNA is TGTGCCAGCTCCTGGGATGGGACTAGCACAGATACGCAGTATTTT.

This clonotype was picked up many times. V usage is TRBV11-2 and J usage is TRBJ1-1; D unresolved. This CDR3 region has 14 residues. V lost 4 bases to trimming and J lost 3 bases, with 12 bases between them. Germline V gives CDR1 SGHAT, CDR2 FQNNGV. CDR3 residues: CASSSISTYTEAFF. In nucleotides, the CDR3 is TGTGCCAGCAGCTCAATAAGCACCTACACTGAAGCTTTCTTT.

The sample holds a few counts of this clonotype. This chain uses TRBV12-3 or TRBV12-4 with TRBJ2-7, with TRBD1 matching over 11 bases. CDR3 length equals 18 residues. Trimming at V came to 4 bases and at J to 3 bases, leaving 14 bases not matched to a gene. The CDR3 region is CASSSSGQGDNLFYEQYF. For the CDR3, the DNA is TGTGCCAGCAGTTCCTCGGGACAGGGGGATAATCTCTTCTACGAGCAGTACTTC.

This chain links TRBV3-1 with TRBJ2-1; a possible D gene is TRBD2 (7 bases). V was pared by 1 base and J by 10 bases, with 20 bases between. CDR1 is LGHDT and CDR2 is YNNKEL in the germline V gene (reference sequence). This CDR3 contains 16 residues. The CDR3, as DNA: TGTGCCAGCAGCCAAGGAAGAGGTGGGGGGGCAGGGGAGCAGTTCTTC. It yields the protein CASSQGRGGGAGEQFF.

The rearrangement links TRBV29-1 to TRBJ2-2; 7 bases map to TRBD2. Looked up from germline, CDR1 is SQVTM and CDR2 is ANQGSEA. There are 16 residues in the CDR3. Losses at the gene ends were 6 bases for V and 4 bases for J; bases not matched to a gene: 14. The CDR3 coding sequence is TGCAGCGTCGCCCTCACTAGCGCCCTCACCACCGGGGAGCTGTTTTTT. Amino acids: CSVALTSALTTGELFF.